This T cell receptor beta chain was identified in a study of radiotherapy plus CTLA-4 blockade in lung cancer (dated by TCRdb to the late 2010s). Regarding the research as a whole: Among enrolled patients, under 20% had an objective response and roughly 31% reached disease control.

The CDR3 holds 13 amino acids from the cysteine to the phenylalanine. The DNA shown is the 39-base CDR3, in frame from base 1. Reading the germline V gene gives CDR1 SGHTA and CDR2 FQGTGA. V gives up 4 bases and J gives up 13 bases, and the segment between their germline ends measures 19 bases. What the research found in general, with its limitations: TCR clones derived from tumors expanded in peripheral blood after treatment with radiotherapy and ipilimumab. The strongest predictors of response were reported to be early dynamic shifts in blood T cell clones along with a rise in serum interferon-beta following radiation.

In this study, focal radiation therapy paired with CTLA-4 blockade (ipilimumab) was tested in patients who had chemo-refractory metastatic non-small-cell lung cancer. There are a few counts of this clone. The clone's antigen remains unknown. Base qualities are not recorded, but no much larger clone differs from it by a single base. The library was generated by the immunoSEQ multiplex PCR assay. TCRdb provides this immuneACCESS table in a form limited to in-frame rearrangements. Some clones are lacking; in checked studies, under half of them reflect an unresolved V gene, and why the rest are absent is not known. The sample table holds about 77,000 clones, of which approximately 73% were seen once. More than 7.5% of the sample is held by the ten biggest clonotypes.

Sequences were derived from peripheral blood, sampled from a patient treated with radiotherapy plus ipilimumab. The receptor's source is a human donor with non-small cell lung cancer whose response to radiotherapy plus ipilimumab could not be evaluated. The chain links TRBV7-3 with TRBJ1-2, with no confident D gene call. The CDR3 has the sequence CASSYRDGLVVTF. The nucleotide sequence is given as TGTGCCAGCAGCTATAGAGACGGTCTAGTCGTCACCTTC.